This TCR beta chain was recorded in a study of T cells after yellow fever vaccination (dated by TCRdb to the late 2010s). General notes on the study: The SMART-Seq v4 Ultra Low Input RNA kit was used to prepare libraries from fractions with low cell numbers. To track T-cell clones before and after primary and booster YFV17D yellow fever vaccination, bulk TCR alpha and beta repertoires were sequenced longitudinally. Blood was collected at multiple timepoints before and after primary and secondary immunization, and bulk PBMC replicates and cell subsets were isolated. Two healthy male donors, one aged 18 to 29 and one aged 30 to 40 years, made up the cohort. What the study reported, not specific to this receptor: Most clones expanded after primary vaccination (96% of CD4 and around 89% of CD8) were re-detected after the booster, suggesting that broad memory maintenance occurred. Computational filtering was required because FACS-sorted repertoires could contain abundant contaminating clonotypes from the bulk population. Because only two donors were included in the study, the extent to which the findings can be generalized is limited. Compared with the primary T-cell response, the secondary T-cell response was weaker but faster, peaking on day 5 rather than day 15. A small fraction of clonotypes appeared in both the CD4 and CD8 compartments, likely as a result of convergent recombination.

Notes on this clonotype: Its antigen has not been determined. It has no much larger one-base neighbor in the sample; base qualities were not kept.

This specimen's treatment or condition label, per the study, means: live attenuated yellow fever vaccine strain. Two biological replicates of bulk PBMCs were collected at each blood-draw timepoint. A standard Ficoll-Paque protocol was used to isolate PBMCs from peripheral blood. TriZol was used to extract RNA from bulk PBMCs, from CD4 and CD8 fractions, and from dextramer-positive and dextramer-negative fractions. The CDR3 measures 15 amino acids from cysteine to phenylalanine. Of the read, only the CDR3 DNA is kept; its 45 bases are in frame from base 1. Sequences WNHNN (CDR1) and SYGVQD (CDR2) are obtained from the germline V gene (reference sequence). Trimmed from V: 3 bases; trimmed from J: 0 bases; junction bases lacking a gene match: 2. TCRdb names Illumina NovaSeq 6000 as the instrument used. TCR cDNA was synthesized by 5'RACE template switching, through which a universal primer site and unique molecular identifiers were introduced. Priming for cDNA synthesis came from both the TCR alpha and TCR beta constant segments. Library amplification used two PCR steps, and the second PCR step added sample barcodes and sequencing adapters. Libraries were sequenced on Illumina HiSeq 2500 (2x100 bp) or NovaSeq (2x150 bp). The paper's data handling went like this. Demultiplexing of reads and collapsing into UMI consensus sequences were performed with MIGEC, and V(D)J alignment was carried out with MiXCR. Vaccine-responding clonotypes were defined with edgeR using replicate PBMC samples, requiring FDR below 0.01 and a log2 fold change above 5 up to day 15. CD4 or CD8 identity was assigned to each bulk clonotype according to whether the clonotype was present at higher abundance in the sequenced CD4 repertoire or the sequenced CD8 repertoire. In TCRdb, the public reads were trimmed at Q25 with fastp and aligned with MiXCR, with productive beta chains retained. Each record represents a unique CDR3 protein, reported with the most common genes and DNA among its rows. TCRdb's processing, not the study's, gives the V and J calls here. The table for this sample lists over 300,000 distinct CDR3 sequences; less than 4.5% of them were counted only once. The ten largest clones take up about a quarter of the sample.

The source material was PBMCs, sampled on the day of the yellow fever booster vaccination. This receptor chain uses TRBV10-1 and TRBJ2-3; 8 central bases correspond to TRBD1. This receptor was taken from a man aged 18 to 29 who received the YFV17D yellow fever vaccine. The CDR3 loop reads CASSDQGASTDTQYF. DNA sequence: TGCGCCAGCAGTGACCAGGGGGCGAGCACAGATACGCAGTATTTT.